Listed below are T cell receptor beta chains from one sample, sequenced in a study of CD8 T cells in Susac syndrome. TCRdb reanalysed the immunoSEQ multiplex PCR reads using MiXCR and keeps one entry per CDR3 protein. Here the sample spans roughly 200,000 distinct CDR3 sequences, approximately 94% being singletons. Sequencing used CD4+ T cells from PBMCs. The source of these receptors is a human donor with multiple sclerosis. CDR3s include the opening cysteine and the closing phenylalanine or tryptophan. The D gene is left open where the match is weak. A row's size may be missing; if present it is once, few, many or a size class.

J	D	V	size	DNA	CDR3
TRBJ2-7	NA	TRBV20-1	NA	TGCAGTGCTAGGCGGACCTACGAGCAGTACTTC	CSARRTYEQYF
TRBJ2-1	NA	TRBV7-9	NA	TGTGCCAGCAGTGCGGTGCGTTATGAGCAGTTCTTC	CASSAVRYEQFF
TRBJ1-2	NA	TRBV19	NA	TGTGCCAGTTACCAAAGGGACGTTAGTGGCTACACCTTC	CASYQRDVSGYTF
TRBJ1-2	NA	TRBV4-1	NA	TGCGCCAGCAGCCAATCCACCGACTATGGCTACACCTTC	CASSQSTDYGYTF
TRBJ2-7	TRBD1	TRBV20-1	NA	TGCAGTGCTTCGGGACAGCTATTCTACGAGCAGTACTTC	CSASGQLFYEQYF
TRBJ2-3	NA	TRBV9	NA	TGTGCCAGCAGCGTACTAGCCGGTACAGATACGCAGTATTTT	CASSVLAGTDTQYF
TRBJ2-6	NA	TRBV29-1	NA	TGCAGCGTGCAACAGGGCTCTGGGGCCAACGTCCTGACTTTC	CSVQQGSGANVLTF
TRBJ2-5	TRBD2	TRBV28	NA	TGTGCCAGCAGTGGCCACAGGCCCGGGGGGGAGACCCAGTACTTC	CASSGHRPGGETQYF
TRBJ1-3	NA	TRBV29-1	NA	TGCAGCGTTGAAGATCGGTCCCTGTACTCTGGAAACACCATATATTTT	CSVEDRSLYSGNTIYF
TRBJ2-3	TRBD2	TRBV29-1	NA	TGCAGCGTTGGGTGGTCTAGCGGGTACACAGATACGCAGTATTTT	CSVGWSSGYTDTQYF
TRBJ2-5	NA	TRBV20-1	NA	TGCAGTGCTAGAGATGTGGTGTACCAAGAGACCCAGTACTTC	CSARDVVYQETQYF
TRBJ2-5	NA	TRBV7-9	NA	TGTGCCAGCAGCTTGGGTGGACAGAGGTCACAAGAGACCCAGTACTTC	CASSLGGQRSQETQYF
TRBJ2-2	TRBD1	TRBV30	NA	TGTGCCTGGGGGACAGTTTTAACCGGGGAGCTGTTTTTT	CAWGTVLTGELFF
TRBJ2-7	NA	TRBV27	NA	TGTGCCAGCAGTTTAGCCGGCCTAACCTACGAGCAGTACTTC	CASSLAGLTYEQYF
TRBJ2-7	NA	TRBV7-2	few	TGTGCCAGCAGCGGGACGGGGGCCTACGAGCAGTACTTC	CASSGTGAYEQYF
TRBJ2-1	NA	TRBV5-8	NA	TGTGCCAGCACCTGGGCTAGCGAGGGGCAGTTCTTC	CASTWASEGQFF
TRBJ1-2	NA	TRBV20-1	NA	TGCAGTGCTAGCCCGCAAGACTATGGCTACACCTTC	CSASPQDYGYTF
TRBJ2-7	NA	TRBV4-3	NA	TGCGCCAGCAGCCAAGTCCGGGACATCAGCTCCTACGAGCAGTACTTC	CASSQVRDISSYEQYF
TRBJ2-5	NA	TRBV30	once	TGTGCCTGGAGGGACTTTCACCAAGAGACCCAGTACTTC	CAWRDFHQETQYF
TRBJ2-3	TRBD2	TRBV11-1	once	TGTGCCAGCAGCCGCGTACTCCCACTAGCGGGGGGGCCCGTAGGCACAGATACGCAGTATTTT	CASSRVLPLAGGPVGTDTQYF
TRBJ1-1	NA	TRBV7-9	NA	TGTGCCAGCAGCCAACAGGAGAACACTGAAGCTTTCTTT	CASSQQENTEAFF
TRBJ2-7	NA	TRBV30	once	TGTGCCTGGAGCCGGACTGGGTACGAGCAGTACTTC	CAWSRTGYEQYF
TRBJ2-5	TRBD1	TRBV7-9	NA	TGTGCCAGCAGCTTAGCGACCGGGACAGGGGACCAAGAGACCCAGTACTTC	CASSLATGTGDQETQYF